Listed here are 30 T cell receptor beta chains from one sample, sequenced in a study of blood T cell repertoires in COVID-19. TCRdb's copy holds only in-frame clones and misses some; the assay was immunoSEQ multiplex PCR. The table lists under 450,000 clones, 75% to 90% of them singletons. The sequencing sample was made of peripheral blood. The receptor source for this set is a woman aged 60-75 years with COVID-19, enrolled during active disease.

The V call is TRBV3-1 (or the pseudogene TRBV3-2), the J call TRBJ1-1, with D possibly TRBD1 on 6 matching bases. V was trimmed by 0 bases and J by 3 bases, leaving 8 bases between them. CDR1 and CDR2 from the germline V gene are LGHDT and YNNKEL (reference sequence). The CDR3 is 14 residues long. The CDR3 region is CASSQDRGYTEAFF. The CDR3 nucleotides read TGTGCCAGCAGCCAAGACAGGGGTTACACTGAAGCTTTCTTT.

CDR3 amino acids: CASSLQGWGPAYEQYF. As DNA, the CDR3 is TGTGCCAGCAGCTTACAGGGGTGGGGTCCGGCTTACGAGCAGTACTTC. This chain uses TRBV11-2 with TRBJ2-7; tentative D call: TRBD1 (6 bases). The CDR3 is 16 residues long. Trimming removed 2 bases from V and 4 bases from J, with 18 bases in between. Looked up from germline, CDR1 is SGHAT and CDR2 is FQNNGV.

V is TRBV7-2 and J is TRBJ1-5; D is undetermined. Germline values: CDR1 SGHTA, CDR2 FQGNSA. The V end lost 6 bases, the J end lost 5 bases, and 17 bases lay between the germline ends. This CDR3 is built from 15 residues. In nucleotides, the CDR3 is TGTGCCAGCAGTAAGGCCAGGTGGGGAGATCAGCCCCAGCATTTT. Translation: CASSKARWGDQPQHF.

The genes are TRBV5-5 and TRBJ2-7, with D perhaps matching TRBD1 (6 bases). Germline CDR1 reads SGHKS; CDR2 reads YYEKEE (reference sequence). The CDR3 is made up of 15 amino acids. V was clipped by 4 bases and J by 3 bases, with 17 bases between them. CDR3 nucleotides: TGTGCCAGCAGCCAAACAGGGTCCCTATTCTACGAGCAGTACTTC. Its protein is CASSQTGSLFYEQYF.

Written as DNA, the CDR3 is TGCAGCGTTAACCGGGACAGGGGGCGAAGGGGCTACACCTTC. This sequence encodes CSVNRDRGRRGYTF. V gene TRBV29-1 combines with J gene TRBJ1-2; 12 positions match TRBD1. Losses at the gene ends were 5 bases for V and 8 bases for J; bases not matched to a gene: 9. The CDR3 spans 14 residues. The germline V gene encodes CDR1 SQVTM and CDR2 ANQGSEA.

This chain joins TRBV3-1 (or the pseudogene TRBV3-2) and TRBJ1-5; TRBD1 matches at 8 bases. CDR1 LGHDT and CDR2 YNNKEL come from the germline V gene (reference sequence). This CDR3 contains 15 residues. Trimming at V came to 3 bases and at J to 4 bases, leaving 5 bases not matched to a gene. The CDR3 loop is CASSQSRQGNQPQHF. Here the CDR3 DNA reads TGTGCCAGCAGCCAGAGTAGACAGGGGAATCAGCCCCAGCATTTT.

The gene calls are TRBV6-5 and TRBJ1-1; D gene unclear. The CDR3 has 12 residues. Germline loops: CDR1 MNHEY, CDR2 SVGAGI. V shed 6 bases and J shed 1 base, with 6 bases lying between them. CDR3 bases: TGTGCCAGCAGAACCGGGAACACTGAAGCTTTCTTT. As protein: CASRTGNTEAFF.

This clone was seen a handful of times. The CDR3 sequence: CASSSISGGGYGYTF. The CDR3 DNA is TGTGCCAGCAGCAGCATTTCGGGGGGAGGCTATGGCTACACCTTC. V is TRBV5-5 and J is TRBJ1-2, with a weak D call TRBD1 (5 bases). V lost 4 bases and J lost 4, with 17 bases in between. In germline, CDR1 is SGHKS, CDR2 YYEKEE (reference sequence). The CDR3 is made up of 15 amino acids.

The rearrangement joins TRBV5-1 to TRBJ2-2; 9 bases match TRBD1. Germline V gene lookup returns CDR1 SGHRS and CDR2 YFSETQ. After removal of 4 bases from V and 7 bases from J, the junction contained 8 bases not matched to a gene. The length of the CDR3 is 15 residues. The CDR3 spells CASSRGTGQGGELFF. In DNA form, the CDR3 reads TGCGCCAGCAGCAGAGGGACAGGGCAGGGCGGGGAGCTGTTTTTT.

The rearrangement links TRBV7-6 to TRBJ1-4, with D unclear. This CDR3 contains 13 residues. V was clipped by 5 bases and J by 6 bases, with 10 bases between them. CDR1 and CDR2 from the germline V gene are SGHVS and FNYEAQ. The CDR3 is CASSADRHEKLFF. The CDR3 DNA reads TGTGCCAGCAGCGCGGATAGGCATGAAAAACTGTTTTTT.

The rearrangement links TRBV19 to TRBJ1-2, with 7 bases identical to TRBD1. CDR3 size: 13 residues. Germline CDR1 is LNHDA and CDR2 is SQIVND (reference sequence). The trim removed 10 bases at V and 3 bases at J, leaving 8 bases unmatched. CDR3 region: CATDRGTDYGYTF. The CDR3 DNA is TGTGCCACCGACAGAGGGACAGACTATGGCTACACCTTC.

This clone was counted a single time. The V gene is TRBV19, the J gene TRBJ1-5; TRBD1 is a possible D gene (6 bases). Trimming left V 6 bases short and J 0 bases short, with 12 bases between. The germline CDR1 and CDR2 sequences are LNHDA and SQIVND (reference sequence). The CDR3 covers 15 residues. The DNA of the CDR3 is TGTGCCAGTAGAACGGGACAAGTTAGCAATCAGCCCCAGCATTTT. It codes for CASRTGQVSNQPQHF.

V usage is TRBV24-1 and J usage is TRBJ2-5; tentative D call: TRBD1 (6 bases). The CDR3 extends over 15 amino acids. CDR1 and CDR2 from the germline V gene are KGHDR and SFDVKD. V lost 3 bases to trimming and J lost 5 bases, with 15 bases between them. Here the CDR3 reads CATSDPTRGDETQYF. The CDR3 nucleotides are TGTGCCACCAGTGATCCTACCAGGGGTGACGAGACCCAGTACTTC.

The V gene is TRBV4-1, the J gene TRBJ2-1, with D tentatively TRBD2 (5 bases). With 1 base removed from V and 5 bases from J, the gap between germline ends came to 6 bases. Per germline, CDR1 MGHRA and CDR2 YSYEKL. This CDR3 spans 13 amino acids. The CDR3 sequence is CASSQGGDNEQFF. CDR3 bases: TGCGCCAGCAGCCAAGGGGGAGACAATGAGCAGTTCTTC.

This chain links TRBV4-3 with TRBJ2-3; 8 bases match TRBD2. J gave up 1 base and V 2 bases, and 8 bases lay outside the gene matches. CDR1 and CDR2 from the germline V gene are LGHNA and YSLEER. The CDR3 runs to 17 residues. Here the CDR3 reads CASSQPTGGRGTDTQYF. The CDR3 bases are TGCGCCAGCAGCCAACCAACGGGGGGGCGGGGCACAGATACGCAGTATTTT.

This clone was counted only a few times. The chain carries TRBV5-6 and TRBJ1-1; D is uncertain. This CDR3 has 16 amino acids. V shed 4 bases and J shed 0 bases, with 16 bases lying between them. Germline-derived CDR1 and CDR2 are SGHDT and YYEEEE. CDR3 amino acids: CASSPMMVRMNTEAFF. DNA for the CDR3: TGTGCCAGCAGCCCAATGATGGTGAGAATGAACACTGAAGCTTTCTTT.

CDR3 protein: CASSLGQGIFVNTEAFF. The CDR3 coding sequence is TGTGCCAGCAGTCTTGGACAGGGTATTTTTGTGAACACTGAAGCTTTCTTT. The chain links TRBV6-6 to TRBJ1-1, with 8 bases aligning to TRBD1. Trimming cost V 5 bases and J 0 bases; bases outside gene matches: 11. Germline assignment: CDR1 MNHNY and CDR2 SVGAGI (reference sequence). This CDR3 spans 17 amino acids.

V gene TRBV7-9 combines with J gene TRBJ2-7, with 8 bases fitting TRBD2. Germline-derived CDR1 and CDR2 are SEHNR and FQNEAQ (reference sequence). After removal of 3 bases from V and 4 bases from J, the junction contained 5 bases not matched to a gene. The CDR3 is 14 amino acids. CDR3 sequence reads: CASSFIGGGYEQYF. Here the CDR3 DNA reads TGTGCCAGCAGCTTTATTGGCGGGGGGTACGAGCAGTACTTC.

The gene calls are TRBV5-1 and TRBJ1-6; 8 bases agree with TRBD1. CDR1 is SGHRS, CDR2 YFSETQ, per germline. J was trimmed by 6 bases and V by 4 bases; bases with no gene match: 6. CDR3 size: 15 residues. Here the CDR3 reads CASSPRTGLNSPLHF. The DNA of the CDR3 is TGCGCCAGCAGCCCAAGGACAGGGCTTAATTCACCCCTCCACTTT.

The V call is TRBV6-2 or TRBV6-3, the J call TRBJ1-2; D remains unclear. V was cut by 6 bases and J by 4 bases, with 12 bases left in between. Germline CDR1 and CDR2: MNHEY and SVGEGT. The CDR3 extends over 13 amino acids. In DNA form, the CDR3 reads TGTGCCAGCAGATACACGGGGTTCTATGGCTACACCTTC. As protein: CASRYTGFYGYTF.

CDR3 DNA sequence: TGCGCCAGCAGCCAAGTAGGCGGACAGGGGACCTACGAGCAGTACTTC. This sequence encodes CASSQVGGQGTYEQYF. This chain joins TRBV4-1 and TRBJ2-7; 9 nucleotides line up with TRBD1. Germline CDR1 and CDR2: MGHRA and YSYEKL. V lost 1 base, J lost 2 bases, and 6 bases stayed unmatched. CDR3 size: 16 residues.

This rearrangement joins TRBV7-2 to TRBJ2-5; 9 bases are a match to TRBD2. V shed 5 bases and J 5 bases; nucleotides not matched to a gene: 6. This CDR3 contains 14 residues. CDR1 SGHTA and CDR2 FQGNSA come from the germline V gene. The CDR3, as DNA: TGTGCCAGCAGCGTCGGGACTAGCAGGGAGACCCAGTACTTC. Translating gives CASSVGTSRETQYF.

This chain uses TRBV7-2 with TRBJ2-1; 7 bases are shared with TRBD1. Trimming took 7 bases from V and 2 from J; bases not matched to a gene: 11. The germline CDR1 and CDR2 sequences are SGHTA and FQGNSA. The length of the CDR3 is 16 residues. The CDR3 spells CASTRTGQGTYNEQFF. The CDR3 nucleotides read TGTGCCAGCACCCGGACAGGCCAAGGGACCTACAATGAGCAGTTCTTC.

The rearrangement joins TRBV6-6 to TRBJ1-1, with a tentative D call TRBD1 (5 bases). There are 14 residues in the CDR3. The V and J ends lost 5 bases and 6 bases respectively, with 16 bases between them. Germline CDR1 and CDR2: MNHNY and SVGAGI (reference sequence). The CDR3 bases are TGTGCCAGCAGTCCAACGGGGCCGGGGGCTGAAGCTTTCTTT. Translated, it gives CASSPTGPGAEAFF.

The V gene is TRBV12-2, the J gene TRBJ2-1; TRBD1 reflects the table's D call only, with no check against the DNA. TRBV12-2 is termed a pseudogene. The CDR3 covers 14 residues. CDR3: CASRFRQGSNEQFF. The CDR3 coding sequence is TGTGCAAGTCGCTTCCGACAGGGGAGTAATGAGCAGTTCTTC.

The chain links TRBV23-1 to TRBJ1-4, with 9 bases lining up with TRBD1. TRBV23-1 is reported as an ORF; its role is uncertain. The CDR3 runs to 17 residues. J lost 12 bases, V lost 4 bases, and 18 bases had no gene match. CDR3 DNA: TGCGCCAGCAGTCGCCCGGTCCGGGACAGGGTCGAGCTCGAACTGTTTTTT. Translating it yields CASSRPVRDRVELELFF.

This clone was seen a few times. CDR3 in amino acids: CSVEVGSAQYF. CDR3 bases: TGCAGTGTCGAGGTGGGGAGTGCCCAGTACTTC. The chain is built from TRBV20-1 and TRBJ2-5; D possibly corresponds to TRBD2 (5 bases). Germline assignment: CDR1 DFQATT and CDR2 SNEGSKA (reference sequence). With 7 bases removed from V and 9 bases from J, the gap between germline ends came to 15 bases. This CDR3 contains 11 residues.

CDR3 loop: CASSRDSGGTYEQYF. The DNA of the CDR3 is TGTGCCAGCAGCAGAGATAGCGGGGGGACCTACGAGCAGTACTTC. The chain combines TRBV7-9 with TRBJ2-7; 10 bases fit TRBD2. The CDR3 is 15 residues long. Trimming took 5 bases from V and 2 from J; bases not matched to a gene: 6. Per the germline V gene, CDR1 is SEHNR and CDR2 is FQNEAQ (reference sequence).

J is TRBJ1-1 and V is TRBV30, with a possible D match to TRBD1 (6 bases). Germline V gives CDR1 GTSNPN, CDR2 SVGIG (reference sequence). Trimming removed 0 bases from V and 3 bases from J, with 11 bases in between. The CDR3 spans 14 residues. In nucleotides, the CDR3 is TGTGCCTGGAGTGTACGTTGGACAGACACTGAAGCTTTCTTT. Its protein product is CAWSVRWTDTEAFF.

This clone was seen only a few times. J is TRBJ1-3 and V is TRBV19, with unresolved D. Trimming shortened V by 8 bases and J by 0 bases, and 8 bases separated the two germline ends. Germline V gene lookup returns CDR1 LNHDA and CDR2 SQIVND (reference sequence). The CDR3 sequence is 13 residues long. CDR3 loop: CASALSSGNTIYF. CDR3 nucleotides: TGTGCCAGTGCCCTGAGCTCTGGAAACACCATATATTTT.